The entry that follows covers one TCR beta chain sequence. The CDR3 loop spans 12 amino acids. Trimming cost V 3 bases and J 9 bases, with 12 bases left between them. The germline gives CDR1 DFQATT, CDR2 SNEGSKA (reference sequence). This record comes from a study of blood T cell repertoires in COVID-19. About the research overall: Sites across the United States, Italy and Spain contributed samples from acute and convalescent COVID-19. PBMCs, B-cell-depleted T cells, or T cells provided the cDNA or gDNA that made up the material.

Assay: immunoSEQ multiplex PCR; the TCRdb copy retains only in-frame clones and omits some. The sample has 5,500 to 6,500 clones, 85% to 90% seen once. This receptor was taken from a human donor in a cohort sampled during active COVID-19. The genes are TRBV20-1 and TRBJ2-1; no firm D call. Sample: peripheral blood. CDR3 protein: CSASSSYAEQFF. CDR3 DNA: TGCAGTGCTAGTAGTAGTTACGCTGAGCAGTTCTTC.